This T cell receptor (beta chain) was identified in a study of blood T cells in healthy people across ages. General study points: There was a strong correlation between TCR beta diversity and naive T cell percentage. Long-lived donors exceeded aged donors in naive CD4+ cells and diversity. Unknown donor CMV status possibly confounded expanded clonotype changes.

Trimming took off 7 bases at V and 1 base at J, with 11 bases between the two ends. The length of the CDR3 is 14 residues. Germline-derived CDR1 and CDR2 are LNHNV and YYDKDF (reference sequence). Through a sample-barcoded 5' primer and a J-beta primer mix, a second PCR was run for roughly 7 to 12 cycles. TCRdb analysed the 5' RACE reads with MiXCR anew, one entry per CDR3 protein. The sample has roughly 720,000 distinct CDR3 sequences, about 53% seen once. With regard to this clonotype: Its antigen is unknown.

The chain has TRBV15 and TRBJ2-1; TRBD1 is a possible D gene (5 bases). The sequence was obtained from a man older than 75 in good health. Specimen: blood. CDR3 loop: CATMDMASYNEQFF. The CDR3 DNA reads TGTGCCACCATGGACATGGCATCCTACAATGAGCAGTTCTTC.